This section outlines one T cell receptor beta chain sequence together with its context. Its cognate antigen is unknown. These data are taken from a study of cytomegalovirus exposure and HLA in healthy donors. PCR amplification relied on 60 Vbeta primers (plus 13 Jbeta primers). Measured with immunoSEQ multiplex PCR; TCRdb has only the in-frame clones, and not every one. Of about 96,000 clones in the sample, roughly 84% were seen once. The study, taken as a whole, reports: A later analysis linked a missense DCLRE1C variant to TCR beta V- and J-gene trimming. Clonal expansion was found to be greater in HLA-associated TCR beta chains than in equally common others in a later analysis.

V trimming: 1 base; J trimming: 3 bases; junction bases outside the gene matches: 3. This CDR3 is 14 amino acids long. Germline V gives CDR1 SGHRS, CDR2 YFSETQ. The rearrangement uses TRBV5-1 and TRBJ1-1; TRBD1 agrees at 7 bases. Specimen: PBMCs. The TCR sequence derives from a man aged 25 to 40 in good health and CMV-seronegative. For the CDR3, the DNA is TGCGCCAGCAGCTTGCTCGACAGGGACACTGAAGCTTTCTTT. This codes for CASSLLDRDTEAFF.